The text below deals with one T cell receptor (beta chain). A much bigger clone sits one base away, suggesting this may be a read error. V lost 1 base and J 9 bases, leaving 15 bases between the germline ends. The CDR3 has 15 residues. Germline V gene lookup returns CDR1 KGHSH and CDR2 LQKENI. This sample stems from a study of Graves' ophthalmopathy and Graves' hyperthyroidism. The sequenced template was RNA, covering the TCR beta CDR3 region. First-round RT-PCR relied on HTBI primers, and a second-round multiplex PCR came next. TCRdb analysed the multiplex PCR reads with MiXCR anew, one entry per CDR3 protein. Here the sample spans 200,000 to 250,000 distinct CDR3 sequences, 20% to 25% being singletons.

The clonotype comes from a woman aged 45-65 years with Graves' ophthalmopathy. The sequencing sample was made of peripheral blood. The chain has TRBV18 and TRBJ2-2; no clear D. The CDR3 bases are TGTGCCAGCTCACCACGGCGCAACCCATCCAGGGAGCTGTTTTTT. It is translated as CASSPRRNPSRELFF.